This TCR beta chain was captured by sequencing in a study of blood T cell repertoires in COVID-19. Per the germline V gene, CDR1 is SGHRS and CDR2 is YFSETQ. This CDR3 contains 21 residues. Unmatched junction bases numbered 18, after V lost 4 bases and J lost 0 bases. Sequencing was performed with immunoSEQ multiplex PCR; in TCRdb, only in-frame clones are kept and a portion is missing. This table holds 79,000 or so clones, 80% to 90% found once. Sequencing used peripheral blood. The receptor was isolated from a man aged 55-75 years with COVID-19, enrolled during active disease. The chain employs TRBV5-1 and TRBJ2-3; TRBD2 matches 12 bases. DNA of the CDR3: TGCGCCAGCAGCCAAGCCCGGACTAGCGGGACGAGGATCGTGAGCACAGATACGCAGTATTTT. Its protein is CASSQARTSGTRIVSTDTQYF.